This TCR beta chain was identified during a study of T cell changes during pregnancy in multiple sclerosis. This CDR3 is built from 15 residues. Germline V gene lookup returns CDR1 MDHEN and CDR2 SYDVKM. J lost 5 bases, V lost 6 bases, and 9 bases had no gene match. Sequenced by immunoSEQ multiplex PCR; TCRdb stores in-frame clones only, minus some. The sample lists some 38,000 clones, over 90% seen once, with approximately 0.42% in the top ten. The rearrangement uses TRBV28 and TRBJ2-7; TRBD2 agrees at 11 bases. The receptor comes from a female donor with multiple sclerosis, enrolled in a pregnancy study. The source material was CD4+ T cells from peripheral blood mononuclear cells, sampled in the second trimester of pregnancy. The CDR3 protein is CASSPGLAGTHEQYF. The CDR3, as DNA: TGTGCCAGCAGCCCCGGACTAGCGGGCACCCACGAGCAGTACTTC.